The TCR beta chain described here comes from a study of cytomegalovirus exposure and HLA in healthy donors. Across the study: In an earlier analysis, 95 million to 130 million unique TCR beta sequences were found from approximately 170 million T cells. Broader study findings: It was reportedly the case that the classifier diagnosed cytomegalovirus status with high specificity and sensitivity.

A remark on this clone: Its matching antigen is unknown.

The PCR made use of 60 Vbeta and 13 Jbeta primers. Only in-frame clones appear in the TCRdb table, and some are missing; sequencing was by immunoSEQ multiplex PCR. Among tens of thousands of clones, around 84% were seen once, and the ten largest hold approximately 17%. The germline gives CDR1 SGHTA, CDR2 FQGNSA. The CDR3 runs to 13 residues. V shed 5 bases and J shed 0 bases, with 5 bases lying between them. Healthy bone marrow donors made up the donors. The TCR comes from a man aged 65 to 85 in good health and CMV-seropositive. Sequencing was carried out using PBMCs. The chain recombines TRBV7-2 with TRBJ2-1; D gene unclear. The CDR3 bases are TGTGCCAGCAGCCGTCCCTCCTACAATGAGCAGTTCTTC. Residues: CASSRPSYNEQFF.